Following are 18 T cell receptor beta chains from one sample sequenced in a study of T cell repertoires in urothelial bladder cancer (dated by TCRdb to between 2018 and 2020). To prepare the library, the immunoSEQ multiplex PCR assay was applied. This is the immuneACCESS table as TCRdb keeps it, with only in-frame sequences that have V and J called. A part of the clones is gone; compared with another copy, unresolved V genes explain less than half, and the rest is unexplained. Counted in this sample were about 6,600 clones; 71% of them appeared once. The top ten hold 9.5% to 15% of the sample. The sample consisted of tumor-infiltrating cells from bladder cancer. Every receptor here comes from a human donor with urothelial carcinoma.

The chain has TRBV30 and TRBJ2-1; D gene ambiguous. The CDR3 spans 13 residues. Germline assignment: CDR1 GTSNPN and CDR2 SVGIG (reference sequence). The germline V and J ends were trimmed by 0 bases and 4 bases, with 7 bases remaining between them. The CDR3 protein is CAWSVSIYNEQFF. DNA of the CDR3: TGTGCCTGGAGTGTGTCGATATACAATGAGCAGTTCTTC. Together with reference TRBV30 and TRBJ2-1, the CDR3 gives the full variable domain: SQTIHQWPATLVQPVGSPLSLECTVEGTSNPNLYWYRQAAGRGLQLLFYSVGIGQISSEVPQNLSASRPQDRQFILSSKKLLLSDSGFYLCAWSVSIYNEQFFGPGTRLTVL.

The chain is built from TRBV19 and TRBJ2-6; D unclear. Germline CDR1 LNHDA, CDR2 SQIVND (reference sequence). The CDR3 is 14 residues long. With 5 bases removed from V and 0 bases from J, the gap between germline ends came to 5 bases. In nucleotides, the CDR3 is TGTGCCAGTAGTCCTGGCTCTGGGGCCAACGTCCTGACTTTC. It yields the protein CASSPGSGANVLTF.

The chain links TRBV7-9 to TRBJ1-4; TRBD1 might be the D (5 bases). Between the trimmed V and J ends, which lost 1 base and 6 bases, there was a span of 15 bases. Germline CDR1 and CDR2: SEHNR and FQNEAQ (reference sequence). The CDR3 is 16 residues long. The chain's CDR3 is CASSLGSPGVHEKLFF. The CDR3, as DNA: TGTGCCAGCAGCTTAGGTTCCCCGGGGGTCCATGAAAAACTGTTTTTT.

The CDR3 protein is CASRGQMNTEAFF. In DNA form, the CDR3 reads TGCGCCAGCAGGGGACAGATGAACACTGAAGCTTTCTTT. V usage is TRBV10-2 and J usage is TRBJ1-1; TRBD1 aligns across 7 bases. The trim removed 6 bases at V and 0 bases at J, leaving 1 base unmatched. CDR1 is WSHSY and CDR2 is SAAADI in the germline V gene. The CDR3 sequence is 13 residues long.

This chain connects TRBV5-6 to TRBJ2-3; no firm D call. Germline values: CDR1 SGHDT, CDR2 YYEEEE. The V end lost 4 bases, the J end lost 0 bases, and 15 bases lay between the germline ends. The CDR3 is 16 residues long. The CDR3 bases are TGTGCCAGCAGCACCGGGCCACGATCAAGCACAGATACGCAGTATTTT. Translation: CASSTGPRSSTDTQYF. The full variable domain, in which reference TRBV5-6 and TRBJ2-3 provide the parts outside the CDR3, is DAGVTQSPTHLIKTRGQQVTLRCSPKSGHDTVSWYQQALGQGPQFIFQYYEEEERQRGNFPDRFSGHQFPNYSSELNVNALLLGDSALYLCASSTGPRSSTDTQYFGPGTRLTVL.

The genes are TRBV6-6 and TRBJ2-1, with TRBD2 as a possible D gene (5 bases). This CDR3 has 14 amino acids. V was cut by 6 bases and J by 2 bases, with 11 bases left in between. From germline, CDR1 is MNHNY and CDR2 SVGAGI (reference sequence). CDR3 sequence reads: CASSGLTAYNEQFF. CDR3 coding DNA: TGTGCCAGCAGCGGACTTACAGCCTACAATGAGCAGTTCTTC.

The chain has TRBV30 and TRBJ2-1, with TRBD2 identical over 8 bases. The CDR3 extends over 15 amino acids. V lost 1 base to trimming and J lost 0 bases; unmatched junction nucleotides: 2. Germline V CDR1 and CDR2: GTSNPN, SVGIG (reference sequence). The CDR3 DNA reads TGTGCCTGGAGTGCCGGGGGGGCCTCCTACAATGAGCAGTTCTTC. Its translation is CAWSAGGASYNEQFF.

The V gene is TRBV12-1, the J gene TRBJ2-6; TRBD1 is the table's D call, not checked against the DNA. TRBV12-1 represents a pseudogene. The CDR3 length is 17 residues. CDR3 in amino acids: CASSSTIGQSRANVLTF. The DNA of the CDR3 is TGTGCCAGCAGCAGTACTATAGGACAAAGTCGGGCCAACGTCCTGACTTTC.

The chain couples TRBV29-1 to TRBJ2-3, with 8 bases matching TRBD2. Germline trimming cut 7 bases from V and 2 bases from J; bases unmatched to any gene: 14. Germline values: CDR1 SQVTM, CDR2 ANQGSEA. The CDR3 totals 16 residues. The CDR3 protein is CSALGFERGSTDTQYF. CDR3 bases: TGCAGCGCCCTAGGGTTTGAGCGGGGGTCCACAGATACGCAGTATTTT.

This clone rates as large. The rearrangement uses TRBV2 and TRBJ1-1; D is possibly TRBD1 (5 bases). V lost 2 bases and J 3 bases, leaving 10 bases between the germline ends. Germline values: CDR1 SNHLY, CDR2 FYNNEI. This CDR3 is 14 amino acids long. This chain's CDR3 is CASSEWAGDTEAFF. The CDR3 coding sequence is TGTGCCAGCAGTGAATGGGCGGGGGACACTGAAGCTTTCTTT.

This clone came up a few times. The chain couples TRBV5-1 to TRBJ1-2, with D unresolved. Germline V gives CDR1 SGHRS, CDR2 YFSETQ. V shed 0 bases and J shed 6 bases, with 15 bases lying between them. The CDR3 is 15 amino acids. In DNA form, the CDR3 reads TGCGCCAGCAGCTTGGCGTCAGGTCCTCTTCATGGCTACACCTTC. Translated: CASSLASGPLHGYTF.

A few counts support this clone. The CDR3 nucleotides are TGTGCCAGCAGTCCAGCAGGACAGTTCTATGGCTACACCTTC. It specifies CASSPAGQFYGYTF. J is TRBJ1-2 and V is TRBV28; D is perhaps TRBD1 (6 bases). The CDR3 spans 14 residues. V was shortened by 5 bases and J by 4 bases, with 14 bases between the two germline ends. CDR1 is MDHEN and CDR2 is SYDVKM in the germline V gene.

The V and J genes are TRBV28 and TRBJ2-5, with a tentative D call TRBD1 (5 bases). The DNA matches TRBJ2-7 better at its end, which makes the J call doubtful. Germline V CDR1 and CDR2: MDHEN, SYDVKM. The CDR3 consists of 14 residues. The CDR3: CASSFGQGPYEQYF. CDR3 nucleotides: TGTGCCAGCAGTTTCGGGCAGGGCCCCTACGAGCAGTACTTC.

CDR3 sequence reads: CASFHSGGAKETQYF. CDR3 sequence (DNA): TGTGCCAGCTTCCACTCCGGGGGGGCCAAGGAGACCCAGTACTTC. This chain joins TRBV6-5 and TRBJ2-5; 8 bases align to TRBD2. J gave up 5 bases and V 8 bases, and 13 bases lay outside the gene matches. The germline CDR1 and CDR2 sequences are MNHEY and SVGAGI. The CDR3 contains 15 residues.

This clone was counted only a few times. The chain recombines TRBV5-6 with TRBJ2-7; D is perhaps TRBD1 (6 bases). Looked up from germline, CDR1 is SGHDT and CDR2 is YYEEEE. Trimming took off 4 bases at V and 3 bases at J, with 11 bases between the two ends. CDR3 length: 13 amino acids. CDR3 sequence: CASSTGFYYEQYF. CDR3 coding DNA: TGTGCCAGCAGCACAGGGTTCTACTACGAGCAGTACTTC. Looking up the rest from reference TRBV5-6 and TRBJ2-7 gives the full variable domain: DAGVTQSPTHLIKTRGQQVTLRCSPKSGHDTVSWYQQALGQGPQFIFQYYEEEERQRGNFPDRFSGHQFPNYSSELNVNALLLGDSALYLCASSTGFYYEQYFGPGTRLTVT.

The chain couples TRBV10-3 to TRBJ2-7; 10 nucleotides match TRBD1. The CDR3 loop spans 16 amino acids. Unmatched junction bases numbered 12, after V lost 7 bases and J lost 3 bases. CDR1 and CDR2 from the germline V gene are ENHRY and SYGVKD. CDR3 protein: CAIMAGTGEGFYEQYF. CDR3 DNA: TGTGCCATCATGGCCGGGACAGGGGAGGGGTTCTACGAGCAGTACTTC.

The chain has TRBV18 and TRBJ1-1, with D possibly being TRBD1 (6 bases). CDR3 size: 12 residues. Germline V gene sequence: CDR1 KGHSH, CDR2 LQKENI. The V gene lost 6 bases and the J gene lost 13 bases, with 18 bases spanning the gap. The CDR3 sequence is CASSRREGGVFF. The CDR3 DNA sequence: TGTGCCAGCTCCCGAAGAGAGGGGGGAGTTTTCTTT.

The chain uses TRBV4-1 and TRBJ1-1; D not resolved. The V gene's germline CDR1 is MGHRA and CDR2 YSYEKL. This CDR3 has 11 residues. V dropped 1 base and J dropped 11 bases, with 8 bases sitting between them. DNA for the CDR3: TGCGCCAGCAGCCAAGGAAATGGGGCTTTCTTT. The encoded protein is CASSQGNGAFF.